This T cell receptor beta chain stems from a study of OX40 agonist ivuxolimab in advanced cancers. Notes on the research overall: Ivuxolimab was a fully human IgG2 agonistic monoclonal antibody targeting the costimulatory receptor OX40 (CD134). A male proportion of about 79% and a mean age of approximately 60 years, ranging from about 20 to 80, were recorded for the dose-escalation cohort. Of the approximately 50 dose-escalation patients, hepatocellular carcinoma was present in about 20, melanoma in some 15, renal cell carcinoma in 9 and head and neck cancer in 9. Intravenous ivuxolimab was administered to patients every 2 weeks at six dose levels: 0.01, 0.1, 0.3, 1.5, 3 and 10 mg/kg. Prior anti-PD-1, anti-PD-L1 or anti-CTLA-4 therapy was permitted, and checkpoint inhibitors had been received by about two fifths of dose-escalation patients. The monotherapy dose-escalation portion (N of about 50 patients) of the phase I ivuxolimab trial is reported in the paper. Partial responses occurred in three dose-escalation patients: two with cutaneous melanoma and one with hepatocellular carcinoma. The purpose of peripheral TCRbeta sequencing was to test whether ivuxolimab changed TCR sequence diversity and led to clonal T-cell expansion.

Patients with autoimmune disease history or receiving systemic immunosuppression were excluded from the trial. Peripheral blood for TCR sequencing was collected from all dose cohorts at baseline, on cycle 4 day 1, and on cycle 7 day 1. The samples were taken from a phase I, first-in-human, multicenter, open-label dose-escalation trial of ivuxolimab. Adults with locally advanced or metastatic head and neck squamous cell, hepatocellular, melanoma or renal cell carcinoma were enrolled in the trial. CD4+ and CD8+ T cells were sorted separately from peripheral blood before TCR sequencing. To sequence the TCRbeta CDR3 region, genomic DNA was isolated from the sorted cells. The immunoSEQ Assay was used to sequence the TCRbeta CDR3 regions. This is the immuneACCESS table as TCRdb keeps it, with only in-frame sequences that have V and J called. A part of the clones is gone; compared with another copy, unresolved V genes explain less than half, and the rest is unexplained. The sample has roughly 56,000 clones on record, 85% of them singletons. Of the sample, 4% to 6% is held by the ten largest clones.

The germline V gene provides CDR1 SNHLY and CDR2 FYNNEI. V drops 1 base and J drops 1 base, leaving 5 bases in between. Reading from cysteine to phenylalanine, the CDR3 counts 14 amino acids. The sequence is cut down to CDR3 DNA, 42 bases in frame from base 1. Points the paper makes about the study in general: Antigen specificity was not determined for the clonally expanded peripheral T cells. At doses of 0.1 to 3.0 mg/kg, clonal expansion of both CD4+ and CD8+ T cells in blood was seen between baseline and week 6. In the 0.1-3.0 mg/kg groups, partial responders were among the patients with the lowest normalized peripheral clonal expansion, particularly in CD8+ T cells. Low levels of normalized T-cell clonal expansion were also shown by some nonresponding patients. After ivuxolimab, expanded clones were on average more numerous among CD8+ T cells than among CD4+ T cells.

Comments on this clone: No antigen is known for it. There are no base qualities to consult, and no much larger clone falls within one base.

The sequencing used CD4+ or CD8+ T cells sorted from blood, collected in a trial of the OX40 agonist ivuxolimab. This chain joins TRBV2 to TRBJ1-3; confidence is insufficient to name the D gene. The receptor was derived from an adult with an advanced solid tumor such as melanoma, head and neck, liver or kidney cancer. In nucleotide form, the sequence is TGTGCCAGCAGTGAAGGAACATCTGGAAACACCATATATTTT. Its translation is CASSEGTSGNTIYF.